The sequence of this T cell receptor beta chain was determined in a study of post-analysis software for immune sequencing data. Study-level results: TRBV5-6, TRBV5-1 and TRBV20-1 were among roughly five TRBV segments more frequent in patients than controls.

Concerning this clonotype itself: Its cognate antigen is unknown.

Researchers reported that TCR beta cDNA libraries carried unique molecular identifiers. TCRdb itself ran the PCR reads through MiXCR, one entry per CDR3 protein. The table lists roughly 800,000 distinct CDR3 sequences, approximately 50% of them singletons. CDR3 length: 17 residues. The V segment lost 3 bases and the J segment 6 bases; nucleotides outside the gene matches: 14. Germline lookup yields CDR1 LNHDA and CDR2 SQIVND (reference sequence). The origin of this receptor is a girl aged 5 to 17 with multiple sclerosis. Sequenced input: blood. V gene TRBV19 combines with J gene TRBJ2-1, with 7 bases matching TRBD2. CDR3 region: CASSIVLPSGISNEQFF. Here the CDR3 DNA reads TGTGCCAGTAGTATCGTCCTACCCAGCGGGATTAGCAATGAGCAGTTCTTC.